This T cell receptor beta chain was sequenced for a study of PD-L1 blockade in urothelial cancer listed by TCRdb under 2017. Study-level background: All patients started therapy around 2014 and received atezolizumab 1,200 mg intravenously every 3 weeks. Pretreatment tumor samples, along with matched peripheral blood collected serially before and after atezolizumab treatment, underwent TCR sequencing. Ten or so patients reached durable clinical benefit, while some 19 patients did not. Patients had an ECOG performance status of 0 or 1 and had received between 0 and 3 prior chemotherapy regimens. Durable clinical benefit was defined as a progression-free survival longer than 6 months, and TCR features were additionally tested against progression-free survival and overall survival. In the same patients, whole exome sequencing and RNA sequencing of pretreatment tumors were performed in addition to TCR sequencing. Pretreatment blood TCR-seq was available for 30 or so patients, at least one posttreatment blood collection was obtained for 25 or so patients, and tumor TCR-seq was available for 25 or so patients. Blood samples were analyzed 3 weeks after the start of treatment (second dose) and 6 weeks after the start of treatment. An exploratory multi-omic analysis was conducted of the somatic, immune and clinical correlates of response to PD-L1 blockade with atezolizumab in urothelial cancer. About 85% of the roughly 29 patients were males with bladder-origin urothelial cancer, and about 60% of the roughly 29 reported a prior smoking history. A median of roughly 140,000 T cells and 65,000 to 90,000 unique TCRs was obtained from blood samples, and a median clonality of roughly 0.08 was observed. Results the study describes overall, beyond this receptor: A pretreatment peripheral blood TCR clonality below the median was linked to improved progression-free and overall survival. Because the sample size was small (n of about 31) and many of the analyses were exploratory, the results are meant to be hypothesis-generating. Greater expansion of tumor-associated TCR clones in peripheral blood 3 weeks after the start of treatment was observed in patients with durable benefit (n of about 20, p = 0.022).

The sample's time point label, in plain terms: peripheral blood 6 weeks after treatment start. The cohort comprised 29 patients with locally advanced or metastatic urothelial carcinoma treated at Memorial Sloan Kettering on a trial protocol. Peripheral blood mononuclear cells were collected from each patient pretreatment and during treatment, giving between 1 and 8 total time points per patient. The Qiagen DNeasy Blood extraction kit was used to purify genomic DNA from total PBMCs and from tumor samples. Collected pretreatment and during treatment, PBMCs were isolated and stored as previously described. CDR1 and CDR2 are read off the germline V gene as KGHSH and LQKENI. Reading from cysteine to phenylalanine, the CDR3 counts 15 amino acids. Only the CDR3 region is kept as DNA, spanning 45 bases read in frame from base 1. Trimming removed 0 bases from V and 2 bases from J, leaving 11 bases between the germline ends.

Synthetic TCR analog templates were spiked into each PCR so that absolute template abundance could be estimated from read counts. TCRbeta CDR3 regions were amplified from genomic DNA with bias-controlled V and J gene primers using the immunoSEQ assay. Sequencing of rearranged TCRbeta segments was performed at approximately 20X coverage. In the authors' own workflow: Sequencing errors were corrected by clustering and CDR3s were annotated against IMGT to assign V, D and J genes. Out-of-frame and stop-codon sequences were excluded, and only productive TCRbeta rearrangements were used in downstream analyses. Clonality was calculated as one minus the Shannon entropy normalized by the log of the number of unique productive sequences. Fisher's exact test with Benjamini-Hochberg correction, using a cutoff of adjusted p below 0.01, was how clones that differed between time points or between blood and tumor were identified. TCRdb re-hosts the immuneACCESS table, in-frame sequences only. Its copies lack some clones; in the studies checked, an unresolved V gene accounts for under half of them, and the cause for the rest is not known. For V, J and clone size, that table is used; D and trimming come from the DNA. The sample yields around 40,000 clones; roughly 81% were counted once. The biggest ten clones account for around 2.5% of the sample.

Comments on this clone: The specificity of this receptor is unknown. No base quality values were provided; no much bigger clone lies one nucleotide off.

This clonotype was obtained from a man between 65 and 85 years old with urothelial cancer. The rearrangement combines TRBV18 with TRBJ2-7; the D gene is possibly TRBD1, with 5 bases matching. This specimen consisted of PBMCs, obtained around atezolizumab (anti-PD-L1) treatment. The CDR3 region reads CASSPPQDTTYEQYF. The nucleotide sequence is TGTGCCAGCTCACCACCACAGGACACCACCTACGAGCAGTACTTC.